The clone carrying this T cell receptor (beta chain) was observed many times. Its matching antigen is unknown. From germline, CDR1 is DFQATT and CDR2 SNEGSKA (reference sequence). This CDR3 has 12 residues. The ends were cut back, 8 bases at V and 4 bases at J, with 12 bases in the middle. TCR beta CDR3 amplification used RNA transcripts. The library came from an HTBI-primed first-round RT-PCR and a second-round multiplex PCR. MiXCR, applied by TCRdb to the multiplex PCR reads, yields one record per CDR3 protein. The sample carries some 350,000 distinct CDR3 sequences, about a sixth recorded once. Exclusion applied to patients with other autoimmune diseases, uncontrolled infections, pregnancy or lactation. Diagnoses were established from clinical symptoms, serum thyroxine, TRAb, thyroid ultrasound and orbital computed tomography. These data originate in a study of Graves' ophthalmopathy and Graves' hyperthyroidism.

Regarding the study as a whole: Blood samples also showed most expanded thyroid clonotypes exceeding 0.001 frequency.

The chain employs TRBV20-1 and TRBJ1-5; D gene uncertain. This clonotype was obtained from an adult woman with stable Graves' hyperthyroidism. Specimen: peripheral blood. The CDR3 region has the DNA TGCAGTCTCTCCGATGGAAATCAGCCCCAGCATTTT. Protein: CSLSDGNQPQHF.